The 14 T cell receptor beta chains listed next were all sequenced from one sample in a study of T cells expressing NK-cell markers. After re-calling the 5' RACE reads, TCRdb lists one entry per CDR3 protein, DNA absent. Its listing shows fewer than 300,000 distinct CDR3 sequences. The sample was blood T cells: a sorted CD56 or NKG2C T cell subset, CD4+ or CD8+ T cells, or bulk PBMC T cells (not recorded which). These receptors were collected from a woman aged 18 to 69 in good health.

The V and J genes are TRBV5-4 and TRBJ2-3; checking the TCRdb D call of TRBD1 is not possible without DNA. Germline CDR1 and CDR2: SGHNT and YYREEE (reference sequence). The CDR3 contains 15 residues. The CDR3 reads CASSFPERGGDTQYF.

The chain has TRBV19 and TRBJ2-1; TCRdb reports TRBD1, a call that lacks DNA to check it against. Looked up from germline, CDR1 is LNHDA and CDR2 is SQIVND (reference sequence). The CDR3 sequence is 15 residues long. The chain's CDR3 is CASRSGTGGNDEQFF.

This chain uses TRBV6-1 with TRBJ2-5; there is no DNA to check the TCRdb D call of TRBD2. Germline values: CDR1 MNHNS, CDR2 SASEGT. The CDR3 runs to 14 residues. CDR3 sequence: CASSPPRARETQYF.

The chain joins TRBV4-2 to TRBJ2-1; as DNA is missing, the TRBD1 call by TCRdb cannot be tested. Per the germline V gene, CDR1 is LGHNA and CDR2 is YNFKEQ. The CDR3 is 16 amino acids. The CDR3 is CASSQEGRLDYNEQFF.

CDR3: CASSSGTRNTDTQYF. The chain has TRBV6-2 or TRBV6-3 and TRBJ2-3; with no DNA, the TCRdb D assignment of TRBD1 cannot be verified. Germline values: CDR1 MNHEY, CDR2 SVGEGT. This CDR3 is 15 amino acids long.

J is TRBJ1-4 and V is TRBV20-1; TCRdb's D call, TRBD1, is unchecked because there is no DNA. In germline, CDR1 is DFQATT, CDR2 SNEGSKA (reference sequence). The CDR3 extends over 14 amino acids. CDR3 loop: CSARDTTGGEKLFF.

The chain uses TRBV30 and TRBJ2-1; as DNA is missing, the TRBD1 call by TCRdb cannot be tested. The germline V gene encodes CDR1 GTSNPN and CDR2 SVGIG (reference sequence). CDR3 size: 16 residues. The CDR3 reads CAGWGPSGTGVNEQFF.

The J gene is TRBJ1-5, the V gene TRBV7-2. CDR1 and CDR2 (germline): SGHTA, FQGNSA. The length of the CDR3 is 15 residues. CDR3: CASSLNNLNNQPQHF.

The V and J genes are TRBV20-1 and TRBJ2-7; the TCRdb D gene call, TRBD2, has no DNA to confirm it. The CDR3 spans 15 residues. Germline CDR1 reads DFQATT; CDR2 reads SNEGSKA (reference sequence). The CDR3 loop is CSARGWAGGTNEQYF.

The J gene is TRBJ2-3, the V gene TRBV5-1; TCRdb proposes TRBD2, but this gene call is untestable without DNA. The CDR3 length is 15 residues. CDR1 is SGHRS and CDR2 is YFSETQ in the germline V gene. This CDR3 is CASSPNSGVKDTQYF.

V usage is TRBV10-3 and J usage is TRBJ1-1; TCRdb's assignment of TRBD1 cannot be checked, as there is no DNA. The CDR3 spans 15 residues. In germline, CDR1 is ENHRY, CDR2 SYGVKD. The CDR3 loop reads CAIRKMDSMNTEAFF.

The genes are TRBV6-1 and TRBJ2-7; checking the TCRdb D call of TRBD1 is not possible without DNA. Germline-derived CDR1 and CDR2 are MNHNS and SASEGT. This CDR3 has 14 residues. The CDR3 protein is CASTPGGGSYEQYF.

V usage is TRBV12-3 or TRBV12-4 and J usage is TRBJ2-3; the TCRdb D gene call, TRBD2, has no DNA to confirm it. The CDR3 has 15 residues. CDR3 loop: CASRGRPALTDTQYF.

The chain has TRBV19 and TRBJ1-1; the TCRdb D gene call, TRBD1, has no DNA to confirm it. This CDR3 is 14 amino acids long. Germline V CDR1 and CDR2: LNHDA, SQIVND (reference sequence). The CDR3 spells CASSYRDRGTEAFF.